Presented here are 5 T cell receptor beta chains from one specimen sequenced in a study of shared clonotypes between healthy human individuals. The repertoire was sequenced with immunoSEQ multiplex PCR; TCRdb's copy has only in-frame clones and lacks some. The sample has roughly 2.4 million clones, almost 96% seen once. The sample was naive CD4+ T cells sorted from blood. Described subset: CD45RA+ positively selected. Receptors were obtained from a man aged 18-30 years in good health.

This sequence joins TRBV10-3 and TRBJ1-5; weak D call: TRBD1 (5 bases). Germline V CDR1 and CDR2: ENHRY, SYGVKD. CDR3 length equals 16 residues. The ends were cut back, 0 bases at V and 4 bases at J, with 13 bases in the middle. CDR3 nucleotide sequence: TGTGCCATCAGTGAGTCGGGGGTTTTGGGGAATCAGCCCCAGCATTTT. Its translation is CAISESGVLGNQPQHF.

The chain combines TRBV6-4 with TRBJ2-3, with 9 bases fitting TRBD2. V dropped 2 bases and J dropped 4; count of bases not matched to a gene: 7. Germline V CDR1 and CDR2: MRHNA, SNTAGT. The CDR3 runs 16 residues. The CDR3 is CASSDGGGALADTQYF. CDR3 DNA sequence: TGTGCCAGCAGTGACGGCGGGGGGGCCTTGGCAGATACGCAGTATTTT.

This clone was counted between two and nine times. Other DNA variants within this sample encode the same CDR3. V usage is TRBV30 and J usage is TRBJ1-1; the D is unclear. CDR1 is GTSNPN and CDR2 is SVGIG in the germline V gene (reference sequence). The CDR3 loop spans 11 amino acids. V shed 0 bases and J shed 8 bases, with 7 bases lying between them. CDR3 region: CAWSVRGEAFF. In DNA, the CDR3 is TGTGCCTGGAGTGTACGTGGCGAAGCTTTCTTT.

As concerns this clone: Other DNA sequences in the sample encode the same CDR3. J is TRBJ2-2 and V is TRBV5-1; D remains unclear. Trimming cost V 4 bases and J 4 bases, with 5 bases left between them. The CDR3 spans 12 residues. Looked up from germline, CDR1 is SGHRS and CDR2 is YFSETQ. In DNA form, the CDR3 reads TGCGCCAGCAGCACGGGCACCGGGGAGCTGTTTTTT. Amino acid sequence: CASSTGTGELFF.

The rearrangement joins TRBV7-2 to TRBJ2-3; D perhaps matches TRBD2 (6 bases). CDR1 and CDR2 from the germline V gene are SGHTA and FQGNSA. V lost 1 base to trimming and J lost 5 bases, with 13 bases between them. CDR3 length: 15 amino acids. The CDR3 DNA follows: TGTGCCAGCAGCTTAGGACCGGGAGATCAAGATACGCAGTATTTT. The encoded protein is CASSLGPGDQDTQYF.